Listed below are T cell receptor beta chains from one sample, sequenced in a study of blood T cell repertoires in COVID-19. Sequencing used immunoSEQ multiplex PCR; TCRdb keeps in-frame clones, though not all of them. The sample holds around 270,000 clones; around nine tenths are singletons and the top ten take around 3.2%. The sequenced sample was PBMCs or T cells enriched from blood (not recorded which). These receptors were collected from a woman aged 40 to 55 who had been exposed to COVID-19. Each CDR3 is given without its conserved first and last residue.

CDR3 length | V gene | CDR3 protein
14 | TRBV19 | ASSSPWSSEIYGYT
12 | TRBV27 | ASSLYRPTYEQY
12 | TRBV6-2/TRBV6-3 | ASSPGTSLHTQY
13 | TRBV19 | ASSLGTATNEKLF
10 | TRBV7-9 | ASSLSRSPLH
15 | TRBV15 | ATSRELLQSGNNEQF
11 | TRBV12-3/TRBV12-4 | ASRDRGLHGYT
12 | TRBV9 | ASSVDGRDNEQF
13 | TRBV24-1 | ATSPGVYSNQPQH
14 | TRBV15 | ATSRGSGTGGVEQY
10 | TRBV12-3/TRBV12-4 | ASTETGNQQY
11 | TRBV15 | ATSRDRAEGYT
15 | TRBV27 | ASSLGEGLAGGNEQF
14 | TRBV5-1 | ASSPGGGATGNTIY
11 | TRBV29-1 | SVEGTSWDAQY
12 | TRBV5-4 | ASSSRGQGAEAF
11 | TRBV5-1 | ASRGTGAYEQY
11 | TRBV29-1 | SGGDTANYGYT
11 | TRBV24-1 | ATSGGTEETQY
12 | TRBV25-1 | ASSGGQGTDTQY
11 | TRBV18 | ASSPEGNQPQH